The 23 T cell receptor beta chains given below trace back to one sample, sequenced in a study of blood T cell repertoires in COVID-19. Assay: immunoSEQ multiplex PCR; the TCRdb copy retains only in-frame clones and omits some. The sample includes 150,000 to 200,000 clones, 70% to 90% seen only once; the top ten take 20% to 25%. Sequenced: PBMCs or T cells enriched from blood (not recorded which). The receptor source for this set is a woman aged 35 to 49 in a cohort exposed to, infected with or recovered from COVID-19 (not recorded which).

The chain has TRBV11-2 and TRBJ2-1; the D gene is possibly TRBD2 (5 bases). The CDR3 runs 16 residues. Trimming shortened V by 1 base and J by 7 bases, and 17 bases separated the two germline ends. Germline CDR1 is SGHAT and CDR2 is FQNNGV. The CDR3 DNA reads as TGTGCCAGCAGCTTAGCAACGACGAGGGTGCGGAATGAGCAGTTCTTC. This gives the protein CASSLATTRVRNEQFF.

The chain is built from TRBV4-1 and TRBJ1-1, with D possibly matching TRBD1 (5 bases). The germline gives CDR1 MGHRA, CDR2 YSYEKL. The CDR3 covers 16 residues. V lost 4 bases and J 4 bases, leaving 19 bases between the germline ends. CDR3 nucleotides: TGCGCCAGCAGCCCGAAGCCCACTGAGCAGGGCACTGAAGCTTTCTTT. Translating gives CASSPKPTEQGTEAFF.

This chain joins TRBV11-2 and TRBJ2-7, with 15 bases fitting TRBD2. After removal of 3 bases from V and 5 bases from J, the junction contained 11 bases not matched to a gene. This CDR3 has 18 residues. Germline loops: CDR1 SGHAT, CDR2 FQNNGV. CDR3 nucleotide sequence: TGTGCCAGCAGCTTTCCTCCGGGACTAGCGGGAGGTCGCGACGAGCAGTACTTC. Translated: CASSFPPGLAGGRDEQYF.

This chain joins TRBV7-6 and TRBJ1-2; TRBD1 aligns across 12 bases. This CDR3 spans 20 amino acids. V trimming: 1 base; J trimming: 4 bases; junction bases outside the gene matches: 16. Germline CDR1 reads SGHVS; CDR2 reads FNYEAQ. The CDR3 sequence: CASSLVATGQGAPSPYGYTF. CDR3 DNA: TGTGCCAGCAGCTTAGTCGCAACGGGACAGGGGGCCCCGTCACCCTATGGCTACACCTTC.

The sample holds a few counts of this clone. The rearrangement uses TRBV10-3 and TRBJ1-6; 11 bases agree with TRBD1. V lost 6 bases to trimming and J lost 6 bases; unmatched junction nucleotides: 4. Germline V gene lookup returns CDR1 ENHRY and CDR2 SYGVKD. The CDR3 sequence is 15 residues long. CDR3 coding DNA: TGTGCCATCAGGGACAGGGGGCAGGGTAATTCACCCCTCCACTTT. This sequence encodes CAIRDRGQGNSPLHF.

The chain uses TRBV5-1 and TRBJ1-1, with TRBD1 matching over 9 bases. V was clipped by 3 bases and J by 5 bases; unmatched bases: 14. The CDR3 sequence is 17 residues long. Looked up from germline, CDR1 is SGHRS and CDR2 is YFSETQ. As DNA, the CDR3 is TGCGCCAGCAGCTCTGGGATACAACAGGGGGCGCTTACTGAAGCTTTCTTT. It codes for CASSSGIQQGALTEAFF.

The gene calls are TRBV4-3 and TRBJ1-1; 11 nucleotides agree with TRBD1. The germline V gene has CDR1 LGHNA and CDR2 YSLEER. The CDR3 is made up of 16 amino acids. V shed 3 bases and J 5 bases; nucleotides not matched to a gene: 8. CDR3 in amino acids: CASSHRGQGARTEAFF. The DNA for the CDR3 is TGCGCCAGCAGCCACCGTGGACAGGGGGCGAGGACTGAAGCTTTCTTT.

This sequence joins TRBV3-1 (or the pseudogene TRBV3-2) and TRBJ2-7, with D perhaps TRBD2 (6 bases). Trimming removed 5 bases from V and 1 base from J, with 9 bases in between. Per the germline V gene, CDR1 is LGHDT and CDR2 is YNNKEL (reference sequence). CDR3 length equals 13 residues. The CDR3 loop is CASSGDSSYEQYF. As DNA, the CDR3 is TGTGCCAGCAGCGGGGACTCATCCTACGAGCAGTACTTC.

The sample holds a few counts of this clone. The chain carries TRBV7-9 and TRBJ2-1, with D unclear. The CDR3 contains 12 residues. Per the germline V gene, CDR1 is SEHNR and CDR2 is FQNEAQ (reference sequence). V was pared by 5 bases and J by 6 bases, with 8 bases between. The CDR3 is CASSPHSNEQFF. The CDR3 region has the DNA TGTGCCAGCAGCCCACACAGCAATGAGCAGTTCTTC.

This rearrangement joins TRBV13 to TRBJ2-7, with D tentatively TRBD2 (5 bases). V lost 5 bases and J lost 7, with 15 bases in between. CDR1 is PRHDT and CDR2 is FYEKMQ in the germline V gene (reference sequence). CDR3 length equals 13 residues. CDR3 nucleotide sequence: TGTGCCAGCAGCCCCCGAGGGCCGCGGGAGCAGTACTTC. As protein: CASSPRGPREQYF.

The V gene is TRBV5-4, the J gene TRBJ2-5; 7 positions agree with TRBD2. The V segment lost 4 bases and the J segment 2 bases; nucleotides outside the gene matches: 8. CDR3 length: 15 residues. CDR1 is SGHNT, CDR2 YYREEE, per germline (reference sequence). As DNA, the CDR3 is TGTGCCAGCAGCCTGGGGGGGGGACGGCAAGAGACCCAGTACTTC. Its translation is CASSLGGGRQETQYF.

The chain joins TRBV5-1 to TRBJ2-7, with D perhaps matching TRBD2 (5 bases). Trimming shortened V by 3 bases and J by 0 bases, and 13 bases separated the two germline ends. The CDR3 runs 15 residues. Germline loops: CDR1 SGHRS, CDR2 YFSETQ. CDR3: CASSWERHSSYEQYF. The CDR3 nucleotides are TGCGCCAGCAGCTGGGAGAGACATAGCTCCTACGAGCAGTACTTC. Together with reference TRBV5-1 and TRBJ2-7, the CDR3 gives the full variable domain: KAGVTQTPRYLIKTRGQQVTLSCSPISGHRSVSWYQQTPGQGLQFLFEYFSETQRNKGNFPGRFSGRQFSNSRSEMNVSTLELGDSALYLCASSWERHSSYEQYFGPGTRLTVT.

The chain joins TRBV6-5 to TRBJ2-7; TRBD2 matches 11 bases. This CDR3 is 15 amino acids long. The V segment lost 0 bases and the J segment 6 bases; nucleotides outside the gene matches: 4. In germline, CDR1 is MNHEY, CDR2 SVGAGI. CDR3 in DNA: TGTGCCAGCAGTTACTCACGGGGACTAGCGGTCGAGCAGTACTTC. Amino acids: CASSYSRGLAVEQYF.

The chain employs TRBV5-4 and TRBJ2-1, with TRBD2 identical over 10 bases. The CDR3 is made up of 18 amino acids. The J segment lost 8 bases and the V segment lost 0 bases, leaving 14 bases of the junction unmatched. CDR1 is SGHNT, CDR2 YYREEE, per germline (reference sequence). The CDR3 DNA reads as TGTGCCAGCAGCTTGGGTCATAGCGGGGGGTTCTGGGGCGATGAGCAGTTCTTC. Its translation is CASSLGHSGGFWGDEQFF.

The rearrangement links TRBV19 to TRBJ2-5, with 8 bases that match TRBD2. The CDR3 totals 13 residues. V shed 4 bases and J 5 bases; nucleotides not matched to a gene: 3. Germline V gene lookup returns CDR1 LNHDA and CDR2 SQIVND (reference sequence). CDR3 in DNA: TGTGCCAGTAGTAGTAGCGGGATGGAGACCCAGTACTTC. It is translated as CASSSSGMETQYF.

The rearrangement uses TRBV10-1 and TRBJ2-3, with D unclear. Germline-derived CDR1 and CDR2 are WNHNN and SYGVQD (reference sequence). V shed 2 bases and J shed 6 bases, with 9 bases lying between them. The CDR3 extends over 13 amino acids. The CDR3: CASSEVPGDTQYF. The CDR3 DNA reads TGCGCCAGCAGTGAGGTCCCCGGGGATACGCAGTATTTT.

This rearrangement joins TRBV14 to TRBJ2-1; D is perhaps TRBD1 (7 bases). Germline CDR1 and CDR2: SGHDN and FVKESK. The V gene lost 4 bases and the J gene lost 0 bases, with 16 bases spanning the gap. The CDR3 spans 17 residues. CDR3 sequence reads: CASSPGGIGFSYNEQFF. The CDR3 DNA is TGTGCCAGCAGCCCAGGGGGGATCGGCTTCTCCTACAATGAGCAGTTCTTC.

Regarding this clone: It is unclear where the CDR3 begins or ends on the DNA, so no DNA is shown, and the CDR3 is as TCRdb lists it. The chain couples TRBV21-1 to TRBJ1-3; the table assigns TRBD1, which was not confirmed against the DNA. TRBV21-1 has pseudogene status. The CDR3 sequence runs 17 residues, both termini included. CDR3 residues: CASSKVATGNSGNTIYF.

The genes are TRBV5-6 and TRBJ2-2, with D tentatively TRBD2 (5 bases). V lost 5 bases, J lost 6 bases, and 8 bases lay in between. CDR1 and CDR2 from the germline V gene are SGHDT and YYEEEE. This CDR3 contains 12 residues. The CDR3 loop reads CASRSGAGELFF. CDR3 in DNA: TGTGCCAGCAGATCCGGGGCCGGGGAGCTGTTTTTT.

The J gene is TRBJ2-7, the V gene TRBV7-9; 9 nucleotides align to TRBD1. V lost 3 bases to trimming and J lost 4 bases; unmatched junction nucleotides: 1. Germline V CDR1 and CDR2: SEHNR, FQNEAQ (reference sequence). The CDR3 is 13 amino acids. CDR3 protein: CASSLTGGYEQYF. CDR3 nucleotides: TGTGCCAGCAGCTTGACAGGGGGGTACGAGCAGTACTTC. Full variable domain (missing parts from reference TRBV7-9 and TRBJ2-7): DTGVSQNPRHKITKRGQNVTFRCDPISEHNRLYWYRQTLGQGPEFLTYFQNEAQLEKSRLLSDRFSAERPKGSFSTLEIQRTEQGDSAMYLCASSLTGGYEQYFGPGTRLTVT.

The chain employs TRBV4-2 and TRBJ1-5; possibly TRBD1 for D (5 bases). Deletions cut 4 bases from V and 0 bases from J, with 16 bases between. Looked up from germline, CDR1 is LGHNA and CDR2 is YNFKEQ. CDR3 length: 17 amino acids. The CDR3 here is CASSRSGAPSSNQPQHF. The CDR3 DNA is TGTGCCAGCAGCCGATCTGGGGCTCCCTCTAGCAATCAGCCCCAGCATTTT.

The V call is TRBV4-2, the J call TRBJ1-2; 8 bases line up with TRBD1. The CDR3 totals 13 residues. In germline, CDR1 is LGHNA, CDR2 YNFKEQ. Germline trimming cut 8 bases from V and 1 base from J; bases unmatched to any gene: 3. The CDR3 DNA is TGTGCCAGCGCAGGGGGCAGTAACTATGGCTACACCTTC. It yields the protein CASAGGSNYGYTF.

This chain joins TRBV7-4 and TRBJ2-3, with TRBD2 matching over 8 bases. This CDR3 is 16 amino acids long. Germline values: CDR1 SGHVT, CDR2 SQSDAQ. V trimming: 7 bases; J trimming: 5 bases; junction bases outside the gene matches: 14. CDR3 in DNA: TGTGCCAGCACTCCTAGCGGGTTTTCCCGAGGAGATACGCAGTATTTT. This sequence encodes CASTPSGFSRGDTQYF. The whole variable domain, remainder taken from reference TRBV7-4 and TRBJ2-3, is GAGVSQSPRYKVAKRGRDVALRCDSISGHVTLYWYRQTLGQGSEVLTYSQSDAQRDKSGRPSGRFSAERPERSVSTLKIQRTEQGDSAVYLCASTPSGFSRGDTQYFGPGTRLTVL.